Here is one T cell receptor (beta chain) with its context. In the study's own analysis: Counts of nucleated cells, estimated from reference gene primer amplification, were obtained. Data came from immunoSEQ multiplex PCR; TCRdb stores just in-frame clones and leaves some out. V and J calls and clone size follow that table, whereas D and trimming were derived from the DNA. This table holds more than 350,000 clones, around 90% found once. V shed 6 bases, J shed 8 bases, and the junction held 9 bases outside the gene matches. Germline CDR1 is MNHEY and CDR2 is SMNVEV (reference sequence). The CDR3 covers 14 residues. The record originates from a study of blood T cell repertoires in COVID-19. Followed over time, Seattle patients had been enrolled while infection was active.

The sequence derives from a woman aged 25-40 years with COVID-19, enrolled during active disease. The sample was peripheral blood. The chain couples TRBV27 to TRBJ1-4; 7 bases map to TRBD1. The CDR3 DNA reads as TGTGCCAGCAGGCAGACAGGGCGCTGGGAAAAACTGTTTTTT. Translated, it gives CASRQTGRWEKLFF. Looking up the rest from reference TRBV27 and TRBJ1-4 gives the full variable domain: EAQVTQNPRYLITVTGKKLTVTCSQNMNHEYMSWYRQDPGLGLRQIYYSMNVEVTDKGDVPEGYKVSRKEKRNFPLILESPSPNQTSLYFCASRQTGRWEKLFFGSGTQLSVL.